A single sample gave rise to the 24 T cell receptor beta chains below, sequenced in a study of T cell responses to AZD1222 COVID-19 vaccine. Sequenced by immunoSEQ multiplex PCR; TCRdb stores in-frame clones only, minus some. The table shows approximately 180,000 clones, with about 91% occurring only once. The sequenced sample was peripheral blood, obtained on day 0 of AZD1222 vaccination. Receptors were obtained from an adult in good health.

The chain links TRBV19 to TRBJ1-2, with 7 positions matching TRBD1. V was pared by 5 bases and J by 4 bases, with 10 bases of the junction left unmatched. From germline, CDR1 is LNHDA and CDR2 SQIVND (reference sequence). CDR3 length equals 15 residues. CDR3 bases: TGTGCCAGTAGTGCCGCACTACAGGGGTCCTATGGCTACACCTTC. Encoded protein: CASSAALQGSYGYTF.

The J gene is TRBJ2-3, the V gene TRBV7-9; 9 bases agree with TRBD2. Unmatched junction bases numbered 2, after V lost 4 bases and J lost 3 bases. Germline-derived CDR1 and CDR2 are SEHNR and FQNEAQ (reference sequence). This CDR3 comprises 14 residues. DNA of the CDR3: TGTGCCAGCAGCTCGGGACTAGCAACAGATACGCAGTATTTT. Protein: CASSSGLATDTQYF.

The chain employs TRBV2 and TRBJ1-6; D gene ambiguous. CDR1 and CDR2 (germline): SNHLY, FYNNEI. The length of the CDR3 is 13 residues. Trimming left V 4 bases short and J 7 bases short, with 8 bases between. The CDR3: CASSGKANSPLHF. The CDR3 region has the DNA TGTGCCAGCAGTGGTAAAGCGAATTCACCCCTCCACTTT.

In this sample, this clone turned up once. The chain links TRBV13 to TRBJ2-1; 8 bases match TRBD2. Germline V lookup: CDR1 PRHDT, CDR2 FYEKMQ (reference sequence). CDR3 length: 14 amino acids. J lost 6 bases, V lost 4 bases, and 5 bases had no gene match. The DNA of the CDR3 is TGTGCCAGCAGCTCTAGCGGGTCTTCCAATGAGCAGTTCTTC. Translating gives CASSSSGSSNEQFF.

The chain links TRBV27 to TRBJ1-2, with D unresolved. V was pared by 0 bases and J by 6 bases, with 14 bases between. Germline V gene data show CDR1 as MNHEY and CDR2 as SMNVEV (reference sequence). This CDR3 has 15 amino acids. The CDR3 DNA reads as TGTGCCAGCAGTTTATCCACCTCAGAAGGGAATGGCTACACCTTC. This codes for CASSLSTSEGNGYTF.

The CDR3 loop is CASSDGNYGYTF. CDR3 coding DNA: TGTGCCAGCAGTGACGGAAACTATGGCTACACCTTC. The chain carries TRBV25-1 and TRBJ1-2, with D unresolved. The germline V and J ends were trimmed by 3 bases and 2 bases, with 4 bases remaining between them. CDR3 length: 12 amino acids. Germline V gene sequence: CDR1 MGHDK, CDR2 SYGVNS.

V and J are TRBV7-9 and TRBJ1-4; 10 nucleotides align to TRBD1. Germline trimming cut 4 bases from V and 2 bases from J; bases unmatched to any gene: 7. The CDR3 is 17 residues long. CDR1 is SEHNR and CDR2 is FQNEAQ in the germline V gene (reference sequence). This CDR3 is CASSSTDRGPTNEKLFF. For the CDR3, the DNA is TGTGCCAGCAGCTCCACCGACAGGGGGCCTACTAATGAAAAACTGTTTTTT.

V usage is TRBV5-1 and J usage is TRBJ1-2; no clear D. V was cut by 0 bases and J by 5 bases, with 11 bases left in between. The CDR3 is 14 residues long. The germline gives CDR1 SGHRS, CDR2 YFSETQ. The CDR3, as DNA: TGCGCCAGCAGCTTGGCCGGCAACTCTTATGGCTACACCTTC. It encodes CASSLAGNSYGYTF.

This chain links TRBV19 with TRBJ2-7; TRBD1 agrees at 11 bases. V lost 3 bases to trimming and J lost 4 bases; unmatched junction nucleotides: 2. Per germline, CDR1 LNHDA and CDR2 SQIVND (reference sequence). This CDR3 has 14 residues. The CDR3 coding sequence is TGTGCCAGTAGTATGGGACAGGGGGGTTACGAGCAGTACTTC. This encodes CASSMGQGGYEQYF.

The chain combines TRBV30 with TRBJ2-1; no reliable D call. This CDR3 contains 14 residues. The V end lost 0 bases, the J end lost 6 bases, and 12 bases lay between the germline ends. Germline CDR1 reads GTSNPN; CDR2 reads SVGIG (reference sequence). The CDR3 is CAWSVGVYTNEQFF. The DNA for the CDR3 is TGTGCCTGGAGTGTTGGGGTCTATACCAATGAGCAGTTCTTC.

The rearrangement joins TRBV9 to TRBJ1-2; 10 bases fit TRBD1. The CDR3 totals 15 residues. The germline gives CDR1 SGDLS, CDR2 YYNGEE. Trimming removed 3 bases from V and 6 bases from J; junction bases left unmatched: 8. The CDR3 coding sequence is TGTGCCAGCAGCGACGGAGGGACAGGGGTGAATGGCTACACCTTC. Protein product: CASSDGGTGVNGYTF.

The chain's CDR3 is CAWTPSNTQYF. The CDR3 DNA follows: TGTGCCTGGACTCCCTCAAATACGCAGTATTTT. The rearrangement links TRBV30 to TRBJ2-3; D is unclear. The CDR3 is 11 amino acids. CDR1 GTSNPN and CDR2 SVGIG come from the germline V gene (reference sequence). V was cut by 4 bases and J by 7 bases, with 9 bases left in between.

This chain links TRBV9 with TRBJ2-5, with 12 bases that match TRBD2. Germline V gives CDR1 SGDLS, CDR2 YYNGEE. The CDR3 contains 15 residues. V lost 3 bases and J lost 5; bases outside the gene matches: 5. The CDR3 loop reads CASSASGGARETQYF. CDR3 in DNA: TGTGCCAGCAGCGCTAGCGGGGGGGCCCGGGAGACCCAGTACTTC.

This chain connects TRBV6-6 to TRBJ2-5; 14 nucleotides match TRBD2. Germline CDR1 MNHNY, CDR2 SVGAGI (reference sequence). The CDR3 runs to 16 residues. V was pared by 7 bases and J by 1 base, with 5 bases of the junction left unmatched. The CDR3, as DNA: TGTGCCAGCACCCGGACTAGCGGGGGGCCCCAAGAGACCCAGTACTTC. It translates to CASTRTSGGPQETQYF.

The V gene is TRBV7-9, the J gene TRBJ2-1; D tentatively fits TRBD1 or TRBD2 (5 bases each). Germline lookup yields CDR1 SEHNR and CDR2 FQNEAQ (reference sequence). V gave up 5 bases and J gave up 5 bases, with 19 bases separating them. CDR3 size: 16 residues. The CDR3 DNA reads TGTGCCAGCAGCGCCTCTGTAGGGACGGATCACAATGAGCAGTTCTTC. Protein: CASSASVGTDHNEQFF. Using reference TRBV7-9 and TRBJ2-1 for the parts outside the CDR3, the full variable domain is DTGVSQNPRHKITKRGQNVTFRCDPISEHNRLYWYRQTLGQGPEFLTYFQNEAQLEKSRLLSDRFSAERPKGSFSTLEIQRTEQGDSAMYLCASSASVGTDHNEQFFGPGTRLTVL.

The gene calls are TRBV10-2 and TRBJ1-1; 7 positions match TRBD1. Germline loops: CDR1 WSHSY, CDR2 SAAADI. This CDR3 has 14 amino acids. After removal of 4 bases from V and 5 bases from J, the junction contained 7 bases not matched to a gene. The CDR3 here is CASSAPSDRTEAFF. CDR3 sequence (DNA): TGCGCCAGCAGTGCACCCTCGGACAGGACTGAAGCTTTCTTT.

The gene calls are TRBV28 and TRBJ1-6, with D uncertain. Germline CDR1 reads MDHEN; CDR2 reads SYDVKM. The length of the CDR3 is 14 residues. Trimming shortened V by 3 bases and J by 4 bases, and 7 bases separated the two germline ends. The CDR3 sequence: CASSFRRYNSPLHF. CDR3 coding DNA: TGTGCCAGCAGTTTTAGGAGATATAATTCACCCCTCCACTTT.

The chain uses TRBV9 and TRBJ2-3; D call uncertain. V lost 4 bases and J 0 bases, leaving 6 bases between the germline ends. The CDR3 has 13 amino acids. Germline lookup yields CDR1 SGDLS and CDR2 YYNGEE. In DNA form, the CDR3 reads TGTGCCAGCAGCCTGGGCAGCACAGATACGCAGTATTTT. Translating it yields CASSLGSTDTQYF.

The chain carries TRBV15 and TRBJ2-1; 9 nucleotides line up with TRBD1. The CDR3 is 15 residues long. Per germline, CDR1 LNHNV and CDR2 YYDKDF (reference sequence). The V segment lost 1 base and the J segment 7 bases; nucleotides outside the gene matches: 5. DNA for the CDR3: TGTGCCACCAGCAGAGTCTGGGACAGGGATAATGAGCAGTTCTTC. This encodes CATSRVWDRDNEQFF.

The chain has TRBV7-9 and TRBJ1-5; no firm D call. Trimming pared 5 bases from V and 4 bases from J, leaving 12 bases between. Germline V gene data show CDR1 as SEHNR and CDR2 as FQNEAQ (reference sequence). The CDR3 covers 14 residues. The CDR3 protein is CASSQSNLNQPQHF. DNA for the CDR3: TGTGCCAGCAGCCAGTCAAATTTAAATCAGCCCCAGCATTTT.

V gene TRBV19 combines with J gene TRBJ1-5, with unresolved D. V dropped 6 bases and J dropped 0 bases, with 12 bases sitting between them. Germline V gives CDR1 LNHDA, CDR2 SQIVND (reference sequence). The CDR3 sequence is 15 residues long. The CDR3 region has the DNA TGTGCCAGTAGCCTGACATCTAATAGCAATCAGCCCCAGCATTTT. Protein: CASSLTSNSNQPQHF.

The rearrangement joins TRBV5-1 to TRBJ2-2; D is uncertain. CDR1 is SGHRS and CDR2 is YFSETQ in the germline V gene. CDR3 length: 15 residues. The V end lost 4 bases, the J end lost 4 bases, and 14 bases lay between the germline ends. The DNA of the CDR3 is TGCGCCAGCAGCCCGATGTTGTCCGCCACCGGGGAGCTGTTTTTT. Protein product: CASSPMLSATGELFF.

The chain recombines TRBV25-1 with TRBJ1-1, with a tentative D call TRBD1 (5 bases). The CDR3 sequence is 16 residues long. The V end lost 6 bases, the J end lost 0 bases, and 17 bases lay between the germline ends. CDR1 is MGHDK and CDR2 is SYGVNS in the germline V gene. The DNA for the CDR3 is TGTGCCAGCAGGGGAGGCAGGGTGGCCATGAACACTGAAGCTTTCTTT. Translated: CASRGGRVAMNTEAFF. Looking up the rest from reference TRBV25-1 and TRBJ1-1 gives the full variable domain: EADIYQTPRYLVIGTGKKITLECSQTMGHDKMYWYQQDPGMELHLIHYSYGVNSTEKGDLSSESTVSRIRTEHFPLTLESARPSHTSQYLCASRGGRVAMNTEAFFGQGTRLTVV.

This clone was seen repeatedly, ten times or more. This chain links TRBV7-9 with TRBJ1-2; D ambiguous. Germline CDR1 SEHNR, CDR2 FQNEAQ (reference sequence). The V end lost 1 base, the J end lost 3 bases, and 3 bases lay between the germline ends. This CDR3 contains 12 residues. Here the CDR3 reads CASSLGDYGYTF. The DNA of the CDR3 is TGTGCCAGCAGCTTAGGGGACTATGGCTACACCTTC. Looking up the rest from reference TRBV7-9 and TRBJ1-2 gives the full variable domain: DTGVSQNPRHKITKRGQNVTFRCDPISEHNRLYWYRQTLGQGPEFLTYFQNEAQLEKSRLLSDRFSAERPKGSFSTLEIQRTEQGDSAMYLCASSLGDYGYTFGSGTRLTVV.